This TCR beta chain was observed in a study of blood T cell repertoires in COVID-19. Study as a whole: Acute-phase and convalescent COVID-19 samples originated in the United States, Italy and Spain. In each case, the material was cDNA or gDNA derived from T cells, B-cell-depleted T cells, or PBMCs.

Germline CDR1 SGDLS, CDR2 YYNGEE. The CDR3 loop spans 16 amino acids. V shed 6 bases and J 4 bases; nucleotides not matched to a gene: 9. This clone was seen only a few times. As processed by the authors: Counts of nucleated cells, estimated from reference gene primer amplification, were obtained. The protocol was immunoSEQ multiplex PCR, while the TCRdb copy is restricted to in-frame clones and leaves out a portion. V and J calls and clone size are copied from that table; D and trimming were computed from the DNA. The top ten clones hold less than 5% of a sample with some 60,000 clones, 80% to 90% of them seen once.

This TCR was recovered from a man between 60 and 70 years old with acute or convalescent COVID-19. Material for sequencing was peripheral blood. The chain is built from TRBV9 and TRBJ2-5; 13 bases match TRBD2. The CDR3 nucleotides are TGTGCCAGCACCCCCGGGGGACTAGCGGGGCCAGAGACCCAGTACTTC. This sequence encodes CASTPGGLAGPETQYF.